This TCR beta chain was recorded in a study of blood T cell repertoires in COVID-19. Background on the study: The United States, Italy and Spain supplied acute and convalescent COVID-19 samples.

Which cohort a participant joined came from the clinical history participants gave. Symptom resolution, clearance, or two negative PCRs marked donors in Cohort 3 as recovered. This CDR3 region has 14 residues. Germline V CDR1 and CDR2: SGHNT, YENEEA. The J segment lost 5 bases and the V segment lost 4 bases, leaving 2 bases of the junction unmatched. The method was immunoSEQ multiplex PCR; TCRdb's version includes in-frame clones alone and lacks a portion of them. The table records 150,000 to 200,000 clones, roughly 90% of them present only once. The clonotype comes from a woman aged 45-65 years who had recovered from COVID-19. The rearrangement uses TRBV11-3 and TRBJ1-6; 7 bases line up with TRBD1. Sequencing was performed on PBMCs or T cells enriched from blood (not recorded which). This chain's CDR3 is CASSSGQHNSPLHF. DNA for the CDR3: TGTGCCAGCAGCTCGGGACAGCATAATTCACCCCTCCACTTT. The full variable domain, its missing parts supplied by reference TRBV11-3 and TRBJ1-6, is EAGVVQSPRYKIIEKKQPVAFWCNPISGHNTLYWYLQNLGQGPELLIRYENEEAVDDSQLPKDRFSAERLKGVDSTLKIQPAELGDSAVYLCASSSGQHNSPLHFGNGTRLTVT.